This T cell receptor (beta chain) was sequenced for a study of breast tumors, draining lymph nodes, adjacent tissues (dated by TCRdb to 2016 to 2018). Background for the entire study: Breast cancer patients provided tumor, adjacent nontumor tissue and axillary lymph nodes, and the study compared the TCR beta repertoires across these three sources. In human breast cancer, the study set out to evaluate how tumor, surrounding tissue and draining lymph node repertoires relate to one another and whether T cells may move between these sites. Paper-wide results and their limitations: Tumor T-cell repertoires showed less diversity than lymph node repertoires and more diversity than nontumor tissue repertoires, and tumor T-cell repertoires showed preferential V and J gene usage. The study presented the conclusion that tumor T cells originate in lymph nodes as consistent with a hypothesis, not as something directly demonstrated. Tumor and nontumor tissue repertoires were significantly more similar in luminal-like than in basal-like breast cancer. The data were considered consistent with the idea that most tumor T cells come from the lymph node and then expand in tumor tissue.

The CDR3 sequence holds 14 residues, the cysteine and phenylalanine included. CDR3 DNA is the only sequence kept; it has 42 bases, read in frame from the first base. V loses 3 bases, J loses 5 bases, and the germline ends lie 14 bases apart. CDR1 and CDR2, looked up from the germline V gene (reference sequence), are DFQATT and SNEGSKA. Lymph node samples were obtained from the axillary draining lymph nodes of breast cancer patients. At least ten counts were recorded for this clonotype. Its antigen is not yet known. Within one base of it there is no much larger clone, and no base qualities were kept. Sequencing instrument: Illumina HiSeq 2000. TCR beta chain libraries were generated through multiplex PCR amplification. High-throughput sequencing was used to analyze the amplified TCR beta chain products. The raw public data were reprocessed by TCRdb itself: fastp quality trimming at Q25, MiXCR clonotype calling, in-frame beta chains only. Every distinct CDR3 protein forms one entry, paired with its most common genes and DNA. For this sample the table gives about 270,000 distinct CDR3 sequences, of which 30% were detected only once. The ten largest clones represent 1.1% of the sample.

The chain is made from TRBV20-1 and TRBJ1-5, and perhaps TRBD1 as D gene, on 5 matching bases. The sequenced material came from axillary lymph node tissue. The clonotype originates from a female donor with breast cancer. Some clones in this sample may be carry-over from other donors' samples. The CDR3 corresponds to CSARPQGGYQPQHF. The nucleotide sequence reads TGCAGTGCTAGGCCCCAGGGCGGTTATCAGCCCCAGCATTTT.